This T cell receptor (beta chain) was retrieved from a study of cytomegalovirus exposure and HLA in healthy donors. Findings and limits, study-wide: The later analysis indicated that the majority of CMV-associated TCR beta chains appeared HLA-restricted.

It was healthy bone marrow donors who served as donors. Germline V gene data show CDR1 as SEHNR and CDR2 as FQNEAQ (reference sequence). This CDR3 spans 14 amino acids. Trimming removed 3 bases from V and 2 bases from J; junction bases left unmatched: 1. In its sample, this clone ranks as medium-sized. Its antigen is unknown. The primer mix had 60 Vbeta and 13 Jbeta primers. Assay used: immunoSEQ multiplex PCR; TCRdb lists only in-frame clones, some missing. The table has 110,000 or so clones, approximately 80% seen once. This sequence was found in a man between 40 and 49 years old in good health and CMV-seropositive. V is TRBV7-9 and J is TRBJ1-5, with TRBD1 matching 7 bases. The sequenced material came from PBMCs. The CDR3: CASSFGQGNQPQHF. As DNA, the CDR3 is TGTGCCAGCAGCTTCGGACAGGGCAATCAGCCCCAGCATTTT.